The rows below give T cell receptor beta chains drawn from one sample of a study of blood T cell repertoires in COVID-19. The data were produced by immunoSEQ multiplex PCR, yet TCRdb's version contains in-frame clones alone and is incomplete. The sample holds 250,000 or so clones; approximately 90% are singletons and the top ten take 2.6%. Sequencing used PBMCs or T cells enriched from blood (not recorded which). Receptors were obtained from a woman in her twenties or thirties with acute COVID-19. The CDR3 runs from the conserved cysteine through the conserved F or W. The D gene is left open where the match is weak. A clone size is listed for some rows: how often the clone was seen (once, few, many), or a class if it is expanded.

>TRBV6-6|-|TRBD1|TRBJ2-5
TGTGCCAGCAGTGACTACCGGGACAGGGGGCCAGAGACCCAGTACTTC
CASSDYRDRGPETQYF
>TRBV7-2|few|-|TRBJ2-1
TGTGCCAGCAGCTTCGCGAGGGACAATGAGCAGTTCTTC
CASSFARDNEQFF
>TRBV19|-|-|TRBJ1-1
TGTGCCAGTAGTATCGGTGGGCGGAACACTGAAGCTTTCTTT
CASSIGGRNTEAFF
>TRBV12-5|-|-|TRBJ1-1
TGTGCTAGTGGTTCGCCCCTCAGGAGTTGGAGGGCTGAAGCTTTCTTT
CASGSPLRSWRAEAFF
>TRBV11-3|-|TRBD1|TRBJ2-2
TGTGCCAGCAGCTACTCTCCGGGGACAGGTTTAGGCGGGGAGCTGTTTTTT
CASSYSPGTGLGGELFF
>TRBV2|-|TRBD1|TRBJ1-5
TGTGCCAGCAATTGGGACAGGGATAGTCAGCCCCAGCATTTT
CASNWDRDSQPQHF
>TRBV19|few|-|TRBJ1-6
TGTGCCAGTAGTATGGGTCGGGTTTCACCCCTCCACTTT
CASSMGRVSPLHF
>TRBV18|-|TRBD2|TRBJ2-1
TGTGCCAGCTCACCACCGGGGAGGGGCTATGAGCAGTTCTTC
CASSPPGRGYEQFF
>TRBV19|-|TRBD2|TRBJ2-1
TGTGCCAGTAGTATGTCCCTAGCGGGGTACAATGAGCAGTTCTTC
CASSMSLAGYNEQFF
>TRBV15|-|-|TRBJ1-5
TGTGCCACCAGCAGAGAACGACTGGTAAATCAGCCCCAGCATTTT
CATSRERLVNQPQHF
>TRBV29-1|-|-|TRBJ1-2
TGCAGCGTGGACGGCCACGAGGGCGGCTACACCTTC
CSVDGHEGGYTF
>TRBV6-5|-|-|TRBJ1-1
TGTGCCAGCAGTTACGATGGGGCTGGGACTGAAGCTTTCTTT
CASSYDGAGTEAFF
>TRBV25-1|-|-|TRBJ1-1
TGTGCCAGCAGTGCCCTCGGGGGGTGGGCTTTCTTT
CASSALGGWAFF
>TRBV10-3|-|TRBD1|TRBJ1-6
TGTGCCAGTACGACAGGGGCCCCCCCAGGTACTTCACCCCTCCACTTT
CASTTGAPPGTSPLHF
>TRBV5-4|-|TRBD1|TRBJ1-1
TGTGCCAGCAGCCCCAGGGACAGGGAAACAGCTTTCTTT
CASSPRDRETAFF